The present entry profiles one TCR beta chain with its context. Germline values: CDR1 SGDLS, CDR2 YYNGEE. V was shortened by 0 bases and J by 3 bases, with 16 bases between the two germline ends. The CDR3 is 17 amino acids. This sample was included in a study of blood T cell repertoires in COVID-19. Study overall: The origin of the acute and convalescent COVID-19 samples was the United States, Italy and Spain. Sources were T cells, B-cell-depleted T cells, or PBMCs; the material itself was cDNA or gDNA.

Methods used by the authors: How many nucleated cells were present was estimated from reference gene primer amplification. Sequencing used immunoSEQ multiplex PCR; TCRdb keeps in-frame clones, though not all of them. Clone size and V and J calls were adopted from that table, with D and trimming inferred from the DNA. The sample has roughly 250,000 clones, around 86% seen once. The receptor was derived from a middle-aged man who had recovered from COVID-19. This chain uses TRBV9 with TRBJ1-3, with D possibly TRBD1 on 5 matching bases. The source material was peripheral blood. The CDR3 nucleotides are TGTGCCAGCAGCGTAGCGGCGGGGGGTCTTAATGGAAACACCATATATTTT. Translating it yields CASSVAAGGLNGNTIYF.